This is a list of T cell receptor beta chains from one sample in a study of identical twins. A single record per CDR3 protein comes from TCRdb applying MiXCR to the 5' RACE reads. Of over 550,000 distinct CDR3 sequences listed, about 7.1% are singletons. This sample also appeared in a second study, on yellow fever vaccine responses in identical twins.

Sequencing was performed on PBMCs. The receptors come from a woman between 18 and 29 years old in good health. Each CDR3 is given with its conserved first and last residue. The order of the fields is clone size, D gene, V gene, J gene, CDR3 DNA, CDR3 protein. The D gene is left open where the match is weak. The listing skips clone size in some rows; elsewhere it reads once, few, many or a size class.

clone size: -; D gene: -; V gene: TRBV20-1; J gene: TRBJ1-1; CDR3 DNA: TGCAGTGCTTTTGGGAACACTGAAGCTTTCTTT; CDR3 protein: CSAFGNTEAFF
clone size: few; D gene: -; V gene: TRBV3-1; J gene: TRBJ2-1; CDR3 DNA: TGTGCCAGCAGCCAAGATAGGGCCAACAATGAGCAGTTCTTC; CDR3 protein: CASSQDRANNEQFF
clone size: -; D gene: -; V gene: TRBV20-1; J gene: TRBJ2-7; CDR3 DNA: TGCAGTGCTAGACTGAACTACTACGAGCAGTACTTC; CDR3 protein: CSARLNYYEQYF
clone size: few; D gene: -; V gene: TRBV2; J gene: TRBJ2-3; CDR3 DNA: TGTGCCAGCAGTGCTACGGGAGTGAGGTCAGATACGCAGTATTTT; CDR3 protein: CASSATGVRSDTQYF
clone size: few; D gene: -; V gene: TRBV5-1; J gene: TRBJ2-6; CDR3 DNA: TGCGCCAGCAGCCCGATCGGGACTGGGGCCAACGTCCTGACTTTC; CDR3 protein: CASSPIGTGANVLTF
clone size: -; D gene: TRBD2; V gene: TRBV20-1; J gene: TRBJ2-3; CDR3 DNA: TGCAGTGCTAGGCGCGCGGGAGGCCAGAGCACAGATACGCAGTATTTT; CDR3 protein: CSARRAGGQSTDTQYF
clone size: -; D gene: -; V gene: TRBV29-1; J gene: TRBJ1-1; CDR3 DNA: TGCAGCTCGCAGGGTTGGAGCACTGAAGCTTTCTTT; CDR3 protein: CSSQGWSTEAFF
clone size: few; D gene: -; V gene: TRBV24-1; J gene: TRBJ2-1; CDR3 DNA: TGTGCCACCAGTGGAGCCGGCCCCCAAAATGAGCAGTTCTTC; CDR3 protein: CATSGAGPQNEQFF
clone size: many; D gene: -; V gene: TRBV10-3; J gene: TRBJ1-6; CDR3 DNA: TGTGCCATCAGTGGAGGACCTACGGGACCCCTCCACTTT; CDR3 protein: CAISGGPTGPLHF
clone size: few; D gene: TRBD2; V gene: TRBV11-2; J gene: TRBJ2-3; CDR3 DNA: TGTGCCAGCAGCCTACACCATCGGACTAGCGGGGAGCTCACAGATACGCAGTATTTT; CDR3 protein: CASSLHHRTSGELTDTQYF
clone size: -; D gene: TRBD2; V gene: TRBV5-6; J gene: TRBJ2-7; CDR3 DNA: TGTGCCAGCAGCTGGGGAGGGATCGACGAGCAGTACTTC; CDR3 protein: CASSWGGIDEQYF
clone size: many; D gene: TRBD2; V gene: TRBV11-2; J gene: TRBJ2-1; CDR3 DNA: TGTGCCAGCAGCTTAGGTTCTAGCGGAGACAATGAGCAGTTCTTC; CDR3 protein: CASSLGSSGDNEQFF
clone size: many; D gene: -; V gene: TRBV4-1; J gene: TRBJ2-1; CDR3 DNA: TGCGCCAGCAGCCTGGGGCGGGGTGTCTACAATGAGCAGTTCTTC; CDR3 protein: CASSLGRGVYNEQFF
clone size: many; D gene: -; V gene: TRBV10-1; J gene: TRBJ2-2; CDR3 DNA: -; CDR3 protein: CASSSSTGHTGELFF
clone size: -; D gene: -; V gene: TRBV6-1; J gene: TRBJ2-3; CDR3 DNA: TGTGCCAGCAACAGGGTGGGGCGCACAGATACGCAGTATTTT; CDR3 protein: CASNRVGRTDTQYF
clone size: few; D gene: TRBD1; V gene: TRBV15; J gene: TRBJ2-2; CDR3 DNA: TGTGCCACCAGCAGAGGGACAGGGGCTTTCACCGGGGAGCTGTTTTTT; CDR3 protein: CATSRGTGAFTGELFF
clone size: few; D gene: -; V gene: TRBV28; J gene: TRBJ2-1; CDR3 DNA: TGTGCCAGCAGATCCCAGGGGGGTTCCTACAATGAGCAGTTCTTC; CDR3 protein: CASRSQGGSYNEQFF
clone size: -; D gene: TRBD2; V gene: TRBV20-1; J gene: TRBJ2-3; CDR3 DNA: TGCAGTGCTAGAGATGTGGGACTAGCGGGAGAATGGAAAAGCACAGATACGCAGTATTTT; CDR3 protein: CSARDVGLAGEWKSTDTQYF
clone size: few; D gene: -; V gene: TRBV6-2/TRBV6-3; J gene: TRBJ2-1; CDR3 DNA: TGTGCCAGCAGTACCTGGACTCTCAACTCCTACAATGAGCAGTTCTTC; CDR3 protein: CASSTWTLNSYNEQFF
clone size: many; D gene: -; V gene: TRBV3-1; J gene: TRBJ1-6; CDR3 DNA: TGTGCCAGCAGCCAGCATTCACCCCTCCACTTT; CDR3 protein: CASSQHSPLHF
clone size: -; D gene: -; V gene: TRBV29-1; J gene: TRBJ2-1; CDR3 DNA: TGCAGCGTTGATCAGGTTTACGGCCAGACCTCCTACAATGAGCAGTTCTTC; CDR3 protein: CSVDQVYGQTSYNEQFF
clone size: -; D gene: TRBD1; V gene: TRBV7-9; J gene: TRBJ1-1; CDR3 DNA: TGTGCCAGCAGCCCTGGACAGGGACGTTTCTTT; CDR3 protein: CASSPGQGRFF
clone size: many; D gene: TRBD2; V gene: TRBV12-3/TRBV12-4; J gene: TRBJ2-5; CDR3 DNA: TGTGCCAGCAGTTTAGCCGGGACTAGCGAAGAGACCCAGTACTTC; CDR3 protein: CASSLAGTSEETQYF
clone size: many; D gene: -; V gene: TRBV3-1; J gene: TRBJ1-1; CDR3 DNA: TGTGCCAGCAGCCAAGGGTACGGGTTGAACACTGAAGCTTTCTTT; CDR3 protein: CASSQGYGLNTEAFF
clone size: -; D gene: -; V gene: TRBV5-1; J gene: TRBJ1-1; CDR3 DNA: TGCGCCAGCAGCTTGCAAGTGGGGAACACTGAAGCTTTCTTT; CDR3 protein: CASSLQVGNTEAFF
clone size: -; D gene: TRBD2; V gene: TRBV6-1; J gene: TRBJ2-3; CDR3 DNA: TGTGCCAGCCGCCAAAAAGGAAGAGCGGGAGGTGACGATACGCAGTATTTT; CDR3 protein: CASRQKGRAGGDDTQYF
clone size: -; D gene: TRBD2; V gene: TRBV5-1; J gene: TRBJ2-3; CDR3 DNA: TGCGCCAGCAGCTCCCCTACTAGCGGGAGGGGTACAGATACGCAGTATTTT; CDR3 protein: CASSSPTSGRGTDTQYF
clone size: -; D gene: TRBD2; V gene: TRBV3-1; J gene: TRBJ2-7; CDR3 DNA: TGTGCCAGCAGCCAAGATGTTCTAGCGGGAAAGTACGAGCAGTACTTC; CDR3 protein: CASSQDVLAGKYEQYF
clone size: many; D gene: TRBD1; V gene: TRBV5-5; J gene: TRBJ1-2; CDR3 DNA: TGTGCCAGCAGCCTTATGGGTGGACAGGGGGGTAACTATGGCTACACCTTC; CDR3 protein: CASSLMGGQGGNYGYTF
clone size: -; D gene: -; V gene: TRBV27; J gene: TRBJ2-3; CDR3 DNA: TGTGCCAGCAGCTCAACTCGTTTAGATACGCAGTATTTT; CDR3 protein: CASSSTRLDTQYF
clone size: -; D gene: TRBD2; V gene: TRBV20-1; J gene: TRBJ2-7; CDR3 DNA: TGCAGTGCTATTGGCGGCGGGGGATACGAGCAGTACTTC; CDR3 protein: CSAIGGGGYEQYF
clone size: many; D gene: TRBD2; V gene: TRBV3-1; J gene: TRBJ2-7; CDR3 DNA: TGTGCCAGCAGCCCCCTGTCCGGTCTAGCGGGAGGATCCTACGAGCAGTACTTC; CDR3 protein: CASSPLSGLAGGSYEQYF
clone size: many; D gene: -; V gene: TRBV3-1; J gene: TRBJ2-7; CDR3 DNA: TGTGCCAGCAGCCAAGATTGGACGGGGAGCTCCTACGAGCAGTACTTC; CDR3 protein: CASSQDWTGSSYEQYF
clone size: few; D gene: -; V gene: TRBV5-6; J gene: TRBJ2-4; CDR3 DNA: TGTGCCAGCAGCTTGTCCGGGGTATCGGCCAAAAACATTCAGTACTTC; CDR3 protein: CASSLSGVSAKNIQYF
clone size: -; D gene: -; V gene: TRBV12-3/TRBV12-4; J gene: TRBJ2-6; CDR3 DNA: TGTGCCACTGGAGCCAACTCTGGGGCCAACGTCCTGACTTTC; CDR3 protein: CATGANSGANVLTF
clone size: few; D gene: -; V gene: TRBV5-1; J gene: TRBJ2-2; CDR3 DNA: TGCGCCAGCAAGGGGGCCGGGGAGCTGTTTTTT; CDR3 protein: CASKGAGELFF
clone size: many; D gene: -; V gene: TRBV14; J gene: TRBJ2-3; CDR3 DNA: TGTGCCAGCAGCCAAGGGTACGGGGTGCAGTATTTT; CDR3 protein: CASSQGYGVQYF
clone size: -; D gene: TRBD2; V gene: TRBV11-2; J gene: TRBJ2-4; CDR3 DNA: TGTGCCAGCAGTCCCCCCCGGGGGGCGGTTAGCGGGAGTGACATTCAGTACTTC; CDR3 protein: CASSPPRGAVSGSDIQYF
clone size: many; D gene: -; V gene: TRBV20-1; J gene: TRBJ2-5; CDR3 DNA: TGCAGTGCTAGAGTCCCCCTAGCGGAGACCCAGTACTTC; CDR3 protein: CSARVPLAETQYF
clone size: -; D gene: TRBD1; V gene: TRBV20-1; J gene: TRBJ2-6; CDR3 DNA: TGCAGTGCTAGTCCGACAGGGGACGTTGGGGCCAACGTCCTGACTTTC; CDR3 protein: CSASPTGDVGANVLTF
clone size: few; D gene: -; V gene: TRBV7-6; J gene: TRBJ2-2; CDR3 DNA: TGTGCCAGCAGCCACATGATATCCGGGGAGCTGTTTTTT; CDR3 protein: CASSHMISGELFF
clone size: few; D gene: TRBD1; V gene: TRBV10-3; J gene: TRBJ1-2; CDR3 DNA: TGTGCCACCGCTGGGACAGAGAACTATGGCTACACCTTC; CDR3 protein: CATAGTENYGYTF
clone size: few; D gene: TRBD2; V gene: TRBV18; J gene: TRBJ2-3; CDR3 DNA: TGTGCCAGCTCACCGGCTCGCGAACTAGCGGGCACAGATACGCAGTATTTT; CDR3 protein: CASSPARELAGTDTQYF
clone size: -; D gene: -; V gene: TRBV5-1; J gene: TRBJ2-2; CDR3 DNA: TGCGCCAGCAGCTTGGCTCTTATCCTGAACACCGGGGAGCTGTTTTTT; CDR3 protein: CASSLALILNTGELFF
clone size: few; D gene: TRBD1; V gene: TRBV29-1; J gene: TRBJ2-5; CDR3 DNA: TGCAGCGCCACCGGGACAGTGAAACAAGAGACCCAGTACTTC; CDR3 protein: CSATGTVKQETQYF
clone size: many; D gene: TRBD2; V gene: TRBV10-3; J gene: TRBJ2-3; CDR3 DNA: TGTGCCATCAGTGAGTCGTCGGGGGGAAAGACAGATACGCAGTATTTT; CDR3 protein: CAISESSGGKTDTQYF
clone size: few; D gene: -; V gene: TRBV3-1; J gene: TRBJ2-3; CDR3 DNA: TGTGCCAGCAGCCAAGATTCCTCTTTCCGCACAGATACGCAGTATTTT; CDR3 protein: CASSQDSSFRTDTQYF
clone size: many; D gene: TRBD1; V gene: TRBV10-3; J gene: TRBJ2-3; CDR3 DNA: TGTGCCATCAGCCCCCCCGGGACAGGACGGGATACGCAGTATTTT; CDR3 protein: CAISPPGTGRDTQYF
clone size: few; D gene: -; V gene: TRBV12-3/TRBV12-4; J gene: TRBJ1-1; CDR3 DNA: TGTGCCAGCAGTTCCCTGCGTCAGGGACTCACTGAAGCTTTCTTT; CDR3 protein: CASSSLRQGLTEAFF
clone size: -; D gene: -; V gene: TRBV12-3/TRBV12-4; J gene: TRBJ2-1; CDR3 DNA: TGTGCCAGCACCCGAGGGCCCCAGCCCACCTACAATGAGCAGTTCTTC; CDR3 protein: CASTRGPQPTYNEQFF
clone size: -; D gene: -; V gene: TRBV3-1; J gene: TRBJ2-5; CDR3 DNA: TGTGCCAGCAGCCAACAAAGAGTTGGGTCCCTAAGCTTC; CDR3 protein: CASSQQRVGSLSF
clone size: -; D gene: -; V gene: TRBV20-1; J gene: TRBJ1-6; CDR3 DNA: TGCAGTGCTACCTCAGGGAGGACTAATTCACCCCTCCACTTT; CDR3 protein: CSATSGRTNSPLHF
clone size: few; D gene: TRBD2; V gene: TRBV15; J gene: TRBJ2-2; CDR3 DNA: TGTGCCACCAGCGTTGCTAGCGGGGCCGGGGAGCTGTTTTTT; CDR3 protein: CATSVASGAGELFF